The 28 T cell receptor beta chains given below trace back to one sample, sequenced in a study of shared clonotypes between healthy human individuals. Sequenced by immunoSEQ multiplex PCR; TCRdb stores in-frame clones only, minus some. This table holds about 2.4 million clones, more than 80% found once. The sample was naive CD4+ T cells sorted from blood. Documented subset: CD45RA+ positively selected. These receptors were collected from a man aged 18 to 35 in good health.

The chain recombines TRBV19 with TRBJ1-4; D is ambiguous. Trimming removed 7 bases from V and 6 bases from J, with 15 bases in between. Germline CDR1 is LNHDA and CDR2 is SQIVND (reference sequence). This CDR3 comprises 14 residues. The CDR3 region is CASKSGPADEKLFF. In nucleotides, the CDR3 is TGTGCCAGTAAGTCCGGACCAGCAGATGAAAAACTGTTTTTT.

This clone was recorded only once. The chain recombines TRBV10-3 with TRBJ1-5; 8 nucleotides match TRBD1. Trimming removed 6 bases from V and 7 bases from J; junction bases left unmatched: 8. This CDR3 comprises 14 residues. CDR1 is ENHRY, CDR2 SYGVKD, per germline. DNA for the CDR3: TGTGCCATCAGCCCAGGGGGCAACGGCCAGCCCCAGCATTTT. Protein product: CAISPGGNGQPQHF.

The chain is built from TRBV28 and TRBJ1-2; 8 nucleotides align to TRBD1. V gave up 7 bases and J gave up 3 bases; unmatched junction bases: 7. Germline V gene data show CDR1 as MDHEN and CDR2 as SYDVKM. This CDR3 spans 14 amino acids. DNA for the CDR3: TGTGCCAGCACCCAAACAGGGGGAGACTATGGCTACACCTTC. Its protein product is CASTQTGGDYGYTF.

The chain recombines TRBV6-5 with TRBJ2-1, with TRBD2 matching 11 bases. With 2 bases clipped from V and 7 bases from J, the junction kept 7 bases outside the gene matches. The germline V gene has CDR1 MNHEY and CDR2 SVGAGI. The CDR3 covers 16 residues. As DNA, the CDR3 is TGTGCCAGCAGTTACATCACTAGCGGGAGAGGAAATGAGCAGTTCTTC. Translating it yields CASSYITSGRGNEQFF.

The V call is TRBV18, the J call TRBJ1-2, with no clear D. V was shortened by 0 bases and J by 7 bases, with 9 bases between the two germline ends. From germline, CDR1 is KGHSH and CDR2 LQKENI. CDR3 length: 13 amino acids. The CDR3 sequence: CASSPPLEGGYTF. The CDR3 nucleotides read TGTGCCAGCTCACCACCCCTCGAGGGTGGCTACACCTTC.

This chain connects TRBV20-1 to TRBJ2-7; D gene ambiguous. Between the trimmed V and J ends, which lost 7 bases and 4 bases, there was a span of 8 bases. In germline, CDR1 is DFQATT, CDR2 SNEGSKA (reference sequence). The CDR3 runs 10 residues. The CDR3: CSVASYEQYF. Here the CDR3 DNA reads TGCAGTGTGGCCTCTTACGAGCAGTACTTC.

The V call is TRBV5-1, the J call TRBJ2-5; perhaps TRBD2 as D (6 bases). V shed 3 bases and J shed 5 bases, with 11 bases lying between them. The germline CDR1 and CDR2 sequences are SGHRS and YFSETQ. The CDR3 length is 13 residues. The CDR3 nucleotides are TGCGCCAGCAGCTCCCGACGGGGGGAGACCCAGTACTTC. Translating it yields CASSSRRGETQYF.

J is TRBJ2-1 and V is TRBV6-6; 7 bases are shared with TRBD1. CDR3 length: 16 amino acids. Germline V gives CDR1 MNHNY, CDR2 SVGAGI (reference sequence). After removal of 2 bases from V and 1 base from J, the junction contained 5 bases not matched to a gene. The CDR3 sequence: CASSYPPGQSYNEQFF. The CDR3 nucleotides are TGTGCCAGCAGTTACCCGCCGGGACAGTCCTACAATGAGCAGTTCTTC.

A single count supports this clone. The sample has other DNA sequences that encode this CDR3 too. CDR3 sequence reads: CASSPSDGNYGYTF. Written as DNA, the CDR3 is TGTGCCAGCTCACCATCAGACGGAAACTATGGCTACACCTTC. V is TRBV18 and J is TRBJ1-2; D is unresolved. Per germline, CDR1 KGHSH and CDR2 LQKENI. The CDR3 has 14 amino acids. V lost 2 bases, J lost 2 bases, and 9 bases lay in between.

This chain connects TRBV6-5 to TRBJ2-3; D perhaps matches TRBD1 (5 bases). CDR1 and CDR2 from the germline V gene are MNHEY and SVGAGI. The germline V and J ends were trimmed by 8 bases and 10 bases, with 22 bases remaining between them. The CDR3 is made up of 14 amino acids. CDR3 in amino acids: CASLGHPAQGAQYF. In DNA, the CDR3 is TGTGCCAGCCTCGGACACCCGGCACAAGGGGCGCAGTATTTT.

This chain uses TRBV5-1 with TRBJ1-3, with D unclear. The V gene lost 4 bases and the J gene lost 2 bases, with 13 bases spanning the gap. The CDR3 contains 15 residues. CDR1 is SGHRS and CDR2 is YFSETQ in the germline V gene. The CDR3 DNA reads TGCGCCAGCAGCCCGCGACCGGGTGCTGGAAACACCATATATTTT. It translates to CASSPRPGAGNTIYF.

This rearrangement joins TRBV7-2 to TRBJ1-3; TRBD1 is a possible D gene (5 bases). Trimming pared 6 bases from V and 0 bases from J, leaving 18 bases between. This CDR3 comprises 17 residues. The germline V gene encodes CDR1 SGHTA and CDR2 FQGNSA. CDR3 residues: CASREAGGTSSGNTIYF. CDR3 nucleotide sequence: TGTGCCAGCAGGGAGGCGGGCGGGACGTCCTCTGGAAACACCATATATTTT.

The chain carries TRBV27 and TRBJ2-1; the D is unclear. The CDR3 spans 14 residues. Germline CDR1 and CDR2: MNHEY and SMNVEV (reference sequence). V shed 4 bases and J shed 4 bases, with 11 bases lying between them. Written as DNA, the CDR3 is TGTGCCAGCAGTTACCACGGTGTTTACAATGAGCAGTTCTTC. This gives the protein CASSYHGVYNEQFF.

The chain links TRBV10-3 to TRBJ1-1; no clear D. This CDR3 spans 13 amino acids. CDR1 ENHRY and CDR2 SYGVKD come from the germline V gene. Trimming removed 4 bases from V and 5 bases from J, with 11 bases in between. CDR3 coding DNA: TGTGCCATCAGTGTTGATGAGTGGACTGAAGCTTTCTTT. Translation gives CAISVDEWTEAFF.

The rearrangement links TRBV19 to TRBJ1-2, with TRBD1 as a possible D gene (5 bases). This CDR3 region has 12 residues. V shed 11 bases and J shed 8 bases, with 18 bases lying between them. Germline V CDR1 and CDR2: LNHDA, SQIVND (reference sequence). CDR3 bases: TGTGCCTCCTGGGGCGAACGGGGAGGCTACACCTTC. Amino acid sequence: CASWGERGGYTF.

The chain recombines TRBV4-1 with TRBJ2-4; D not certain. The CDR3 runs to 18 residues. Germline V gives CDR1 MGHRA, CDR2 YSYEKL. Trimming pared 1 base from V and 1 base from J, leaving 17 bases between. CDR3 sequence reads: CASSQVYGIMGAKNIQYF. The CDR3 coding sequence is TGCGCCAGCAGCCAAGTGTATGGGATCATGGGGGCCAAAAACATTCAGTACTTC.

The chain is built from TRBV6-5 and TRBJ2-6; D is undetermined. CDR3 length equals 14 residues. Germline V gene lookup returns CDR1 MNHEY and CDR2 SVGAGI. The ends were cut back, 9 bases at V and 3 bases at J, with 12 bases in the middle. CDR3 nucleotides: TGTGCCAGTGGACCTGGTGGTGGGGCCAACGTCCTGACTTTC. This codes for CASGPGGGANVLTF.

The chain links TRBV6-1 to TRBJ1-5; maybe TRBD1 (6 bases). Germline CDR1 reads MNHNS; CDR2 reads SASEGT. With 8 bases removed from V and 1 base from J, the gap between germline ends came to 15 bases. The CDR3 consists of 15 residues. The CDR3 is CASHQVRGSNQPQHF. The DNA of the CDR3 is TGTGCCAGCCATCAAGTCAGGGGAAGCAATCAGCCCCAGCATTTT.

V and J are TRBV27 and TRBJ1-2, with 8 bases matching TRBD1. The CDR3 covers 16 residues. Germline V gene sequence: CDR1 MNHEY, CDR2 SMNVEV (reference sequence). V was pared by 8 bases and J by 2 bases, with 13 bases of the junction left unmatched. The CDR3 sequence is CASSGQGEDFNYGYTF. In DNA form, the CDR3 reads TGTGCCAGCTCAGGACAGGGAGAGGACTTCAACTATGGCTACACCTTC.

The V gene is TRBV5-4, the J gene TRBJ1-2; 10 nucleotides align to TRBD1. Germline V gene data show CDR1 as SGHNT and CDR2 as YYREEE (reference sequence). V was clipped by 4 bases and J by 5 bases; unmatched bases: 8. This CDR3 spans 15 amino acids. CDR3 residues: CASSPGQGQLYGYTF. As DNA, the CDR3 is TGTGCCAGCAGCCCGGGACAGGGGCAACTATATGGCTACACCTTC.

The chain joins TRBV6-5 to TRBJ1-4; the D gene is possibly TRBD1 (6 bases). The germline gives CDR1 MNHEY, CDR2 SVGAGI. The CDR3 is made up of 13 amino acids. V was pared by 6 bases and J by 6 bases, with 11 bases between. DNA for the CDR3: TGTGCCAGCAGCCGGGGGCGGTATGAAAAACTGTTTTTT. It yields the protein CASSRGRYEKLFF.

As concerns this clone: Other nucleotide sequences from this sample produce the same CDR3. This chain uses TRBV18 with TRBJ1-2; D unclear. V lost 3 bases to trimming and J lost 5 bases, with 7 bases between them. The CDR3 runs to 12 residues. Germline loops: CDR1 KGHSH, CDR2 LQKENI. The CDR3 DNA is TGTGCCAGCTCACCCGAGGGATATGGCTACACCTTC. Its translation: CASSPEGYGYTF.

The table lists this clone with a few counts. The rearrangement uses TRBV19 and TRBJ2-6; tentatively, D is TRBD2 (5 bases). The CDR3 loop spans 17 amino acids. Germline V CDR1 and CDR2: LNHDA, SQIVND (reference sequence). V lost 5 bases to trimming and J lost 0 bases, with 14 bases between them. CDR3 amino acids: CASSPRLFLSGANVLTF. The CDR3, as DNA: TGTGCCAGTAGTCCGAGACTATTTCTCTCTGGGGCCAACGTCCTGACTTTC.

The V and J genes are TRBV18 and TRBJ1-4; the D gene is possibly TRBD1 (5 bases). V was trimmed by 1 base and J by 0 bases, leaving 9 bases between them. Germline V CDR1 and CDR2: KGHSH, LQKENI. The CDR3 is 16 residues long. CDR3 amino acids: CASSPLGPATNEKLFF. CDR3 coding DNA: TGTGCCAGCTCACCACTGGGGCCTGCAACTAATGAAAAACTGTTTTTT.

To note about this clone: The junction does not match germline at one end; this may be a read error. This sequence joins TRBV29-1 and TRBJ2-1; D gene unclear. CDR1 SQVTM and CDR2 ANQGSEA come from the germline V gene. The CDR3 has 14 residues. CDR3 bases: TGCAGCGGTGAATTCTTAAGGGCTAGAAATGAGCAGTTCTTC. This codes for CSGEFLRARNEQFF.

The chain has TRBV6-6 and TRBJ1-2; no firm D call. This CDR3 is built from 15 residues. V was shortened by 4 bases and J by 0 bases, with 12 bases between the two germline ends. Germline CDR1 MNHNY, CDR2 SVGAGI (reference sequence). The CDR3 DNA reads TGTGCCAGCAGTTCCCCCACGTCAGCTAACTATGGCTACACCTTC. Encoded protein: CASSSPTSANYGYTF.

The V call is TRBV4-2, the J call TRBJ2-5; 8 bases are a match to TRBD2. Trimming removed 7 bases from V and 9 bases from J; junction bases left unmatched: 7. Germline V gene data show CDR1 as LGHNA and CDR2 as YNFKEQ. The CDR3 sequence is 12 residues long. In nucleotides, the CDR3 is TGTGCCAGCACTTATCGGGGGGGGGCCCAGTACTTC. Residues: CASTYRGGAQYF.

This clone has only one observation. The chain links TRBV6-1 to TRBJ1-4; maybe TRBD1 (5 bases). The germline V and J ends were trimmed by 2 bases and 8 bases, with 15 bases remaining between them. CDR3 length: 15 amino acids. Germline V gene data show CDR1 as MNHNS and CDR2 as SASEGT. The CDR3 protein is CASSERGRVEEKLFF. The CDR3 DNA sequence: TGTGCCAGCAGTGAACGAGGCAGGGTGGAGGAAAAACTGTTTTTT.